Following are 28 T cell receptor beta chains from one sample sequenced in a study of blood T cell repertoires in COVID-19. TCRdb keeps only in-frame clones here, not all; method: immunoSEQ multiplex PCR. Of roughly 130,000 clones listed, about 80% are singletons. Sequenced material: peripheral blood. These receptors originate from a woman aged 50 to 60 with acute or convalescent COVID-19.

This chain links TRBV6-2 or TRBV6-3 with TRBJ2-3, with 8 bases identical to TRBD2. The CDR3 sequence is 17 residues long. CDR1 is MNHEY and CDR2 is SVGEGT in the germline V gene. The ends lost 6 bases at V and 5 bases at J; junction bases unmatched: 16. CDR3 in amino acids: CASSPPRGAGGGDTQYF. The DNA for the CDR3 is TGTGCCAGCAGCCCTCCTCGGGGGGCGGGGGGCGGAGATACGCAGTATTTT.

In nucleotides, the CDR3 is TGTGCCAGCAGCTTAGCCCAGGGGGTTACCGGATTTTCACCCCTCCACTTT. Its translation is CASSLAQGVTGFSPLHF. The J gene is TRBJ1-6, the V gene TRBV11-1; TRBD1 aligns across 7 bases. The CDR3 loop spans 17 amino acids. After removal of 0 bases from V and 9 bases from J, the junction contained 11 bases not matched to a gene. The germline CDR1 and CDR2 sequences are SGHAT and FQDESV (reference sequence).

The chain recombines TRBV5-1 with TRBJ1-5, with TRBD1 matching over 12 bases. Trimming removed 3 bases from V and 4 bases from J; junction bases left unmatched: 5. This CDR3 is built from 16 residues. Germline CDR1 SGHRS, CDR2 YFSETQ. The CDR3 bases are TGCGCCAGCAGCTCGGGGACAGGGGGCTTTAATCAGCCCCAGCATTTT. As protein: CASSSGTGGFNQPQHF.

This clone showed up just a few times. Other nucleotide sequences in the sample specify the same CDR3. This chain joins TRBV19 and TRBJ1-1; the match to TRBD1 covers 7 bases. CDR3 length equals 13 residues. With V trimmed by 5 bases and J by 1 base, 1 base remained unmatched. The germline V gene encodes CDR1 LNHDA and CDR2 SQIVND (reference sequence). The CDR3 loop is CASSRTGNTEAFF. The CDR3 DNA is TGTGCCAGTAGTCGGACAGGGAACACTGAAGCTTTCTTT.

The V gene is TRBV6-6, the J gene TRBJ2-7; D possibly corresponds to TRBD1 (5 bases). The CDR3 runs to 14 residues. Germline-derived CDR1 and CDR2 are MNHNY and SVGAGI (reference sequence). V was shortened by 5 bases and J by 0 bases, with 11 bases between the two germline ends. The CDR3 loop reads CASSDFDSSYEQYF. The CDR3 DNA reads as TGTGCCAGCAGTGATTTCGACAGCTCCTACGAGCAGTACTTC.

The chain combines TRBV30 with TRBJ1-3; D gene unclear. The CDR3 is 12 amino acids. Germline values: CDR1 GTSNPN, CDR2 SVGIG (reference sequence). Deletions cut 1 base from V and 6 bases from J, with 7 bases between. The CDR3 DNA sequence: TGTGCCTGGAGTGCGTCTAAAAACACCATATATTTT. The encoded protein is CAWSASKNTIYF.

The V call is TRBV19, the J call TRBJ2-1; 7 nucleotides match TRBD1. This CDR3 is built from 15 residues. The germline V gene encodes CDR1 LNHDA and CDR2 SQIVND (reference sequence). Trimming at V came to 6 bases and at J to 0 bases, leaving 5 bases not matched to a gene. The CDR3 sequence is CASRTTGSSYNEQFF. The CDR3 bases are TGTGCCAGTAGGACGACAGGGAGCTCCTACAATGAGCAGTTCTTC.

The chain carries TRBV7-2 and TRBJ2-6; possibly TRBD2 for D (6 bases). CDR1 SGHTA and CDR2 FQGNSA come from the germline V gene. V was pared by 5 bases and J by 1 base, with 9 bases between. This CDR3 contains 15 residues. Written as DNA, the CDR3 is TGTGCCAGCAGCCCCGGGAGTTCTGGGGCCAACGTCCTGACTTTC. Amino acids: CASSPGSSGANVLTF. The full variable domain, in which reference TRBV7-2 and TRBJ2-6 provide the parts outside the CDR3, is GAGVSQSPSNKVTEKGKDVELRCDPISGHTALYWYRQSLGQGLEFLIYFQGNSAPDKSGLPSDRFSAERTGGSVSTLTIQRTQQEDSAVYLCASSPGSSGANVLTFGAGSRLTVL.

Details on this clone: The junction differs from germline at one of its ends, possibly a read error. The chain recombines TRBV7-6 with TRBJ1-2, with TRBD1 identical over 7 bases. CDR1 is SGHVS and CDR2 is FNYEAQ in the germline V gene. This CDR3 has 11 residues. The CDR3 is CASSSEKGQLF. CDR3 bases: TGTGCCAGCAGCTCCGAAAAGGGACAGCTCTTC.

The chain is built from TRBV18 and TRBJ1-2, with D perhaps matching TRBD1 (5 bases). The CDR3 contains 15 residues. The germline gives CDR1 KGHSH, CDR2 LQKENI. The V end lost 3 bases, the J end lost 1 base, and 12 bases lay between the germline ends. The CDR3 sequence: CASSPSRGGNYGYTF. In nucleotides, the CDR3 is TGTGCCAGCTCACCCTCTCGGGGGGGTAACTATGGCTACACCTTC.

V and J are TRBV6-1 and TRBJ1-2; TRBD1 matches 9 bases. The CDR3 is made up of 15 amino acids. Germline assignment: CDR1 MNHNS and CDR2 SASEGT. V gave up 3 bases and J gave up 6 bases; unmatched junction bases: 8. This CDR3 is CASSEDRGVRDGYTF. CDR3 DNA: TGTGCCAGCAGTGAGGACAGGGGAGTGCGAGATGGCTACACCTTC.

This chain uses TRBV15 with TRBJ2-1; TRBD1 is a possible D gene (5 bases). This CDR3 contains 15 residues. Germline V gives CDR1 LNHNV, CDR2 YYDKDF (reference sequence). The V end lost 0 bases, the J end lost 14 bases, and 20 bases lay between the germline ends. The chain's CDR3 is CATSRDSGQGMEKFF. DNA of the CDR3: TGTGCCACCAGCAGAGATAGTGGGCAGGGAATGGAAAAGTTCTTC.

The rearrangement links TRBV5-1 to TRBJ1-4; D call uncertain. V lost 4 bases to trimming and J lost 6 bases, with 13 bases between them. The CDR3 runs 14 residues. Germline CDR1 SGHRS, CDR2 YFSETQ. The chain's CDR3 is CASSPTIRDEKLFF. CDR3 bases: TGCGCCAGCAGCCCCACCATTCGCGATGAAAAACTGTTTTTT. Using reference TRBV5-1 and TRBJ1-4 for the parts outside the CDR3, the full variable domain is KAGVTQTPRYLIKTRGQQVTLSCSPISGHRSVSWYQQTPGQGLQFLFEYFSETQRNKGNFPGRFSGRQFSNSRSEMNVSTLELGDSALYLCASSPTIRDEKLFFGSGTQLSVL.

This clone is labeled as medium-sized (0.01 to 0.1%). This sequence joins TRBV6-2 or TRBV6-3 and TRBJ2-7; D is uncertain. CDR1 and CDR2 (germline): MNHEY, SVGEGT. This CDR3 has 12 residues. With 6 bases removed from V and 2 bases from J, the gap between germline ends came to 8 bases. The CDR3 here is CASSLFAYEQYF. The CDR3, as DNA: TGTGCCAGCAGCCTATTCGCCTACGAGCAGTACTTC.

The chain recombines TRBV19 with TRBJ1-5; a possible D gene is TRBD1 (6 bases). The germline CDR1 and CDR2 sequences are LNHDA and SQIVND (reference sequence). The CDR3 runs 14 residues. V lost 8 bases, J lost 0 bases, and 11 bases lay in between. The CDR3, as DNA: TGTGCCAGTTCATGGACAGATAGCAATCAGCCCCAGCATTTT. It specifies CASSWTDSNQPQHF.

This clone appeared once. The chain carries TRBV6-5 and TRBJ1-1; no definite D call. The CDR3 length is 14 residues. Germline values: CDR1 MNHEY, CDR2 SVGAGI. Trimming left V 5 bases short and J 2 bases short, with 12 bases between. The CDR3 spells CASSKRRPNTEAFF. The CDR3 coding sequence is TGTGCCAGCAGTAAACGGAGGCCAAACACTGAAGCTTTCTTT.

This chain links TRBV7-2 with TRBJ1-5; 11 bases match TRBD1. The CDR3 loop spans 14 amino acids. Germline CDR1 SGHTA, CDR2 FQGNSA. V gave up 1 base and J gave up 7 bases; unmatched junction bases: 0. CDR3 protein: CASSLGDRGQPQHF. In nucleotides, the CDR3 is TGTGCCAGCAGCTTAGGGGACAGGGGGCAGCCCCAGCATTTT.

The J gene is TRBJ1-2, the V gene TRBV27, with 7 bases identical to TRBD1. V was clipped by 3 bases and J by 3 bases; unmatched bases: 7. The germline V gene encodes CDR1 MNHEY and CDR2 SMNVEV (reference sequence). The CDR3 is 15 residues long. The CDR3 DNA reads as TGTGCCAGCAGTTTGGGTCAGGGGGGACACTATGGCTACACCTTC. This encodes CASSLGQGGHYGYTF.

J is TRBJ1-5 and V is TRBV21-1. TRBV21-1 is a documented pseudogene. CDR3 size: 14 residues. The CDR3 loop is CAPAIGVRNQPQHF. Written as DNA, the CDR3 is TGTGCCCCCGCTATCGGGGTTCGGAATCAGCCCCAGCATTTT.

The gene calls are TRBV2 and TRBJ2-7; the match to TRBD1 covers 7 bases. The V gene's germline CDR1 is SNHLY and CDR2 FYNNEI. The CDR3 is 12 residues long. With V trimmed by 8 bases and J by 3 bases, 4 bases remained unmatched. CDR3 protein: CASRDRDYEQYF. The CDR3 nucleotides read TGTGCCAGCCGAGACAGGGACTACGAGCAGTACTTC.

The chain has TRBV7-6 and TRBJ1-3; 9 nucleotides align to TRBD1. Germline CDR1 SGHVS, CDR2 FNYEAQ. The V and J ends lost 5 bases and 0 bases, in that order; junction bases with no gene match: 2. This CDR3 is built from 15 residues. The CDR3 region is CASSGTGLSGNTIYF. Written as DNA, the CDR3 is TGTGCCAGCAGCGGGACAGGGCTCTCTGGAAACACCATATATTTT.

The J gene is TRBJ1-1, the V gene TRBV28; unclear D gene. The germline CDR1 and CDR2 sequences are MDHEN and SYDVKM. CDR3 size: 14 residues. The V end was cut by 8 bases, the J end by 4 bases, with 17 bases between. CDR3 protein: CASVGPYSSTEAFF. The CDR3, as DNA: TGTGCCAGCGTTGGGCCGTACAGCTCCACTGAAGCTTTCTTT.

The chain carries TRBV12-3 or TRBV12-4 and TRBJ1-5; maybe TRBD1 (6 bases). Trimming took 3 bases from V and 6 from J, leaving 9 bases between them. The CDR3 contains 13 residues. In nucleotides, the CDR3 is TGTGCCAGCAGTTTGCAGGGGAGTCAGCCCCAGCATTTT. Translated, it gives CASSLQGSQPQHF.

The V gene is TRBV19, the J gene TRBJ2-2; 8 nucleotides align to TRBD1. This CDR3 is built from 15 residues. V was pared by 5 bases and J by 3 bases, with 5 bases of the junction left unmatched. The germline V gene has CDR1 LNHDA and CDR2 SQIVND (reference sequence). The CDR3 reads CASSPRTGYTGELFF. CDR3 nucleotide sequence: TGTGCCAGTAGTCCTCGGACAGGGTACACCGGGGAGCTGTTTTTT.

V is TRBV6-5 and J is TRBJ1-5, with D maybe TRBD1 (5 bases). The CDR3 is made up of 15 amino acids. Trimming removed 0 bases from V and 7 bases from J, with 13 bases in between. CDR1 is MNHEY and CDR2 is SVGAGI in the germline V gene. CDR3 in amino acids: CASSYSRGGNQPQHF. The CDR3 nucleotides are TGTGCCAGCAGTTACTCGAGGGGAGGGAACCAGCCCCAGCATTTT.

In its sample, this clone was seen a few times. The chain has TRBV18 and TRBJ2-1, with 9 positions matching TRBD1. Trimming at V came to 5 bases and at J to 5 bases, leaving 10 bases not matched to a gene. Germline-derived CDR1 and CDR2 are KGHSH and LQKENI. This CDR3 spans 16 amino acids. DNA of the CDR3: TGTGCCAGCTCAGCGACAGGGGGAACTTCTCACAATGAGCAGTTCTTC. This codes for CASSATGGTSHNEQFF. Together with reference TRBV18 and TRBJ2-1, the CDR3 gives the full variable domain: NAGVMQNPRHLVRRRGQEARLRCSPMKGHSHVYWYRQLPEEGLKFMVYLQKENIIDESGMPKERFSAEFPKEGPSILRIQQVVRGDSAAYFCASSATGGTSHNEQFFGPGTRLTVL.

V and J are TRBV5-6 and TRBJ1-5; 9 bases align to TRBD1. V was clipped by 4 bases and J by 6 bases; unmatched bases: 8. Germline CDR1 reads SGHDT; CDR2 reads YYEEEE. The CDR3 runs 15 residues. The DNA for the CDR3 is TGTGCCAGCAGCCGCAAACAGGGGGCGGGTCAGCCCCAGCATTTT. This encodes CASSRKQGAGQPQHF.

The chain carries TRBV20-1 and TRBJ2-3; 9 bases line up with TRBD2. This CDR3 is built from 14 residues. After removal of 3 bases from V and 5 bases from J, the junction contained 6 bases not matched to a gene. Germline V lookup: CDR1 DFQATT, CDR2 SNEGSKA (reference sequence). The CDR3 is CSASGSGGIDTQYF. Here the CDR3 DNA reads TGCAGTGCTAGTGGCAGCGGGGGGATAGATACGCAGTATTTT.